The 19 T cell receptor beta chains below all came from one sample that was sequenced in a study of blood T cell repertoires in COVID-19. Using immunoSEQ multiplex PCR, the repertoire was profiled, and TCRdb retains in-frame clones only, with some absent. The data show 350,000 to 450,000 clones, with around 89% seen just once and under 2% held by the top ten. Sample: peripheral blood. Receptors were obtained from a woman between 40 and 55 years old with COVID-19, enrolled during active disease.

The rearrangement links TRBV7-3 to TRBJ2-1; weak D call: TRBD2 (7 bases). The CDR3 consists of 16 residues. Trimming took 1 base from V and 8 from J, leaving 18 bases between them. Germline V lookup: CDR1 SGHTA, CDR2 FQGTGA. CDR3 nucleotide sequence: TGTGCCAGCAGCTTAATCGCGGGGGCTGTACCGGATGAGCAGTTCTTC. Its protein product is CASSLIAGAVPDEQFF.

CDR3 DNA: TGTGCCATCAGTGACCCGGGACTGATAGGCTCTGGAAACACCATATATTTT. Translating gives CAISDPGLIGSGNTIYF. V and J are TRBV10-3 and TRBJ1-3; possibly TRBD1 for D (5 bases). Germline values: CDR1 ENHRY, CDR2 SYGVKD. The CDR3 has 17 residues. The ends were cut back, 3 bases at V and 0 bases at J, with 15 bases in the middle.

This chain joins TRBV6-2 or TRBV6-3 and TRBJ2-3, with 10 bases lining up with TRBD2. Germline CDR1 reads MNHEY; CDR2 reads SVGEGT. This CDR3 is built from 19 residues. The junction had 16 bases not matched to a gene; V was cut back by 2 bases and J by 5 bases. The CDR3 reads CASSYRMLAGVERGDTQYF. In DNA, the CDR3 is TGTGCCAGCAGTTACAGGATGCTAGCGGGAGTGGAGAGAGGAGATACGCAGTATTTT.

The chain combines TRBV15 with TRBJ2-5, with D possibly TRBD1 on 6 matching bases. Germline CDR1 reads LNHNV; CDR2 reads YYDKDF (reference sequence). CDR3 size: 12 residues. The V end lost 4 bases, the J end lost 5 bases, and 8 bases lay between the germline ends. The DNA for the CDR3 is TGTGCCACCAGCACAGGGGAGGAGACCCAGTACTTC. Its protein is CATSTGEETQYF.

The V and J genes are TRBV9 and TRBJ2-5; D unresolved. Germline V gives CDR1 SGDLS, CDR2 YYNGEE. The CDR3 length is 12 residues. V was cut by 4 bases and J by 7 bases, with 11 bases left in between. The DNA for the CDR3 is TGTGCCAGCAGCCCGAGCTCAGGGACCCAGTACTTC. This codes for CASSPSSGTQYF. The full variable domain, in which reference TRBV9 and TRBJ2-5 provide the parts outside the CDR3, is DSGVTQTPKHLITATGQRVTLRCSPRSGDLSVYWYQQSLDQGLQFLIQYYNGEERAKGNILERFSAQQFPDLHSELNLSSLELGDSALYFCASSPSSGTQYFGPGTRLLVL.

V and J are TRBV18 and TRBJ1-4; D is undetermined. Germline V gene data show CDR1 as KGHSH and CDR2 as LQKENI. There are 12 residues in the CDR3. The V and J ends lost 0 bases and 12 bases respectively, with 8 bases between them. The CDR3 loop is CASSPPSRELFF. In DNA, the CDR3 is TGTGCCAGCTCACCACCCTCACGGGAACTGTTTTTT.

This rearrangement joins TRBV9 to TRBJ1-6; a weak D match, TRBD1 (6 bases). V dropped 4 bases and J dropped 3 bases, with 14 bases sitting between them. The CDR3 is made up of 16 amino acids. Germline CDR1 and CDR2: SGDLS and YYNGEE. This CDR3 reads CASSTGQGNYNSPLHF. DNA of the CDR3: TGTGCCAGCAGCACGGGACAAGGCAACTATAATTCACCCCTCCACTTT.

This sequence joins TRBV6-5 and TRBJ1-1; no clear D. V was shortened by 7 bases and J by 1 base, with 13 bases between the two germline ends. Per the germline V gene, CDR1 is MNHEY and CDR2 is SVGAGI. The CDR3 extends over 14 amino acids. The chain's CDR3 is CASTPGLGNTEAFF. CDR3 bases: TGTGCCAGCACCCCAGGTTTGGGGAACACTGAAGCTTTCTTT.

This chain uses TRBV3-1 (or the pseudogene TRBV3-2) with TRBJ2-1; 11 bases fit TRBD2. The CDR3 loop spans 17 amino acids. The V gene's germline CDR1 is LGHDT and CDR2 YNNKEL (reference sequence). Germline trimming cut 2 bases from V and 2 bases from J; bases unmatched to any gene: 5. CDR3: CASSQLTGLAAYNEQFF. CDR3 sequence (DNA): TGTGCCAGCAGCCAACTAACGGGACTAGCGGCCTACAATGAGCAGTTCTTC.

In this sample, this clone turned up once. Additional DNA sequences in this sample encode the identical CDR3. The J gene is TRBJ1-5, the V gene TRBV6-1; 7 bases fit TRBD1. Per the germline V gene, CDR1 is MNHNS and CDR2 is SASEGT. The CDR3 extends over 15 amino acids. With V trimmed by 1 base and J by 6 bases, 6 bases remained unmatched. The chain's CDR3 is CASSEGAGGGQPQHF. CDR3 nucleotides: TGTGCCAGCAGTGAAGGGGCAGGGGGTGGTCAGCCCCAGCATTTT.

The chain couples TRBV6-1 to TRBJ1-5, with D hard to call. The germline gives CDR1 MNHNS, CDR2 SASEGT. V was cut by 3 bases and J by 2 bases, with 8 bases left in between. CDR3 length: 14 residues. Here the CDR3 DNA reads TGTGCCAGCAGTGATGCGGGCGGCAATCAGCCCCAGCATTTT. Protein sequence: CASSDAGGNQPQHF.

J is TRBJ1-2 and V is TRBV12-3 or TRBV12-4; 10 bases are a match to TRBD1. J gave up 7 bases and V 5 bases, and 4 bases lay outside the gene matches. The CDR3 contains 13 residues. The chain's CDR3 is CASSRQGARGYTF. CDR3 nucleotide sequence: TGTGCCAGCAGTCGACAGGGGGCGCGTGGCTACACCTTC.

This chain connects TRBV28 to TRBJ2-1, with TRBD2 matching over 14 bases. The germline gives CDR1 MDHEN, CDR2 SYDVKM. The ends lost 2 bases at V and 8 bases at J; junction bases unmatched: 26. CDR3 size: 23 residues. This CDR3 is CASSLRTGTELRLAGGVGDEQFF. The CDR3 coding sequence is TGTGCCAGCAGTTTACGTACCGGGACAGAACTAAGACTAGCGGGAGGGGTCGGGGATGAGCAGTTCTTC.

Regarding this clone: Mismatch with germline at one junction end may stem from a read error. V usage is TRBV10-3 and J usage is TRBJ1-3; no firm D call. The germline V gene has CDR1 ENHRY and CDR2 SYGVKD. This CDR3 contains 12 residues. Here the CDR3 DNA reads TGTGCCATCAGTGAGTCGGAGCTCCCACTCAATTTT. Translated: CAISESELPLNF.

The CDR3: CASSFPGGVGTEAFF. For the CDR3, the DNA is TGTGCCAGCAGCTTCCCCGGGGGGGTGGGCACTGAAGCTTTCTTT. This chain uses TRBV7-8 with TRBJ1-1, with D possibly matching TRBD1 (5 bases). Trimming took off 3 bases at V and 4 bases at J, with 15 bases between the two ends. Germline V gene lookup returns CDR1 SGHVS and CDR2 FQNEAQ. There are 15 residues in the CDR3.

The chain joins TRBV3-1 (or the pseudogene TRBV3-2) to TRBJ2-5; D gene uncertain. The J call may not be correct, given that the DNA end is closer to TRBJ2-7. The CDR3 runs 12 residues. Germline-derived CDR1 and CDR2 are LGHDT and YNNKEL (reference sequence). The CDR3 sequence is CASSGYSYEQYF. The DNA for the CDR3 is TGTGCCAGCAGCGGTTACTCCTACGAGCAGTACTTC.

CDR3 sequence: CASSLKMGAEETQYF. Here the CDR3 DNA reads TGTGCCAGCAGCTTGAAAATGGGAGCAGAGGAGACCCAGTACTTC. V usage is TRBV7-2 and J usage is TRBJ2-5; the D gene is possibly TRBD2 (5 bases). The CDR3 is 15 residues long. The germline V and J ends were trimmed by 3 bases and 5 bases, with 16 bases remaining between them. CDR1 and CDR2 from the germline V gene are SGHTA and FQGNSA.

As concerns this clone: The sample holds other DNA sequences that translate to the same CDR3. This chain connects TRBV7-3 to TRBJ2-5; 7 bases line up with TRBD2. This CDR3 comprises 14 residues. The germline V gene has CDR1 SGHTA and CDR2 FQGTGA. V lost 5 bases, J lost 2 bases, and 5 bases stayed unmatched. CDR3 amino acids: CASSPSGGQETQYF. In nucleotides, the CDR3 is TGTGCCAGCAGCCCCTCGGGGGGACAAGAGACCCAGTACTTC.

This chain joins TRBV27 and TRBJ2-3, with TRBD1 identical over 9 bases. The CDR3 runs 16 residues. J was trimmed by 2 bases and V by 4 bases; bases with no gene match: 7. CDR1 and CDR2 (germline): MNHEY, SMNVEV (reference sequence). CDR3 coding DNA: TGTGCCAGCAGTTCTCACAGGGGGCTGGCCACAGATACGCAGTATTTT. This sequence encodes CASSSHRGLATDTQYF.